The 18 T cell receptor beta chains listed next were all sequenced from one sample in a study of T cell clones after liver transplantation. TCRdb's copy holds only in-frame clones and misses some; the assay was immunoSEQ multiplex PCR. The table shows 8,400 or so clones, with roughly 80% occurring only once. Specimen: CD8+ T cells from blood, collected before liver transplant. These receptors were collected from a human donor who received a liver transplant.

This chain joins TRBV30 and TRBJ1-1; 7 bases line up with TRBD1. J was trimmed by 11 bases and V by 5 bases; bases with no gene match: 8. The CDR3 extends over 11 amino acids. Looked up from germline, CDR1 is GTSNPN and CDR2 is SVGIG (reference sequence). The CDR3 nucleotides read TGTGCCTGGTACCTTACAGGGGTTGCTTTCTTT. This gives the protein CAWYLTGVAFF.

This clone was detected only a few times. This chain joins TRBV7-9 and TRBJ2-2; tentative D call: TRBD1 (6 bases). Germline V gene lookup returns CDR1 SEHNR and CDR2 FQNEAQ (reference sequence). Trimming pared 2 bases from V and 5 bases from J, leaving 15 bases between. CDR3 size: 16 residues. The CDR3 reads CASSLFGRGGTGELFF. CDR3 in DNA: TGTGCCAGCAGCTTATTTGGCAGGGGTGGGACCGGGGAGCTGTTTTTT. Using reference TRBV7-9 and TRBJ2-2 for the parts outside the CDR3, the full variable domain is DTGVSQNPRHKITKRGQNVTFRCDPISEHNRLYWYRQTLGQGPEFLTYFQNEAQLEKSRLLSDRFSAERPKGSFSTLEIQRTEQGDSAMYLCASSLFGRGGTGELFFGEGSRLTVL.

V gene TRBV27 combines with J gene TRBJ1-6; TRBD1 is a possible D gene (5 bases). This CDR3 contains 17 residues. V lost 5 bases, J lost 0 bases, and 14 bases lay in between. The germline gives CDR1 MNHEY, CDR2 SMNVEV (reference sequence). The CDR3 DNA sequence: TGTGCCAGCAGTCCACAGGATCCAAGCTCCTATAATTCACCCCTCCACTTT. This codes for CASSPQDPSSYNSPLHF.

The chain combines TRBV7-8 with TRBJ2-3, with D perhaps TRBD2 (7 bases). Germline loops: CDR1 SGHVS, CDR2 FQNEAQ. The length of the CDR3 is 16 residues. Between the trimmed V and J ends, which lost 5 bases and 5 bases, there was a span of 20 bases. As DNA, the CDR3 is TGTGCCAGCAGCCCCCACTTAGGGGGGGCGGGAGATACGCAGTATTTT. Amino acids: CASSPHLGGAGDTQYF.

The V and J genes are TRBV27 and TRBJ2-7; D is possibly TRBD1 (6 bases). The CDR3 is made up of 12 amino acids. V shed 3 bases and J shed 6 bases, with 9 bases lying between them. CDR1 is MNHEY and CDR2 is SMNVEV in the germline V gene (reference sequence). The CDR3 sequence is CASSFPQGEQYF. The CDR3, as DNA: TGTGCCAGCAGTTTCCCACAGGGCGAGCAGTACTTC.

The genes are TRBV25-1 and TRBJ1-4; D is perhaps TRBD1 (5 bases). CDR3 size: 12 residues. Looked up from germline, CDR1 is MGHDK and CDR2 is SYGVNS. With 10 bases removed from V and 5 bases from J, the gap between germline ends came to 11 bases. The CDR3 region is CATQGGNEKLFF. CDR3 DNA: TGTGCCACTCAGGGAGGCAATGAAAAACTGTTTTTT.

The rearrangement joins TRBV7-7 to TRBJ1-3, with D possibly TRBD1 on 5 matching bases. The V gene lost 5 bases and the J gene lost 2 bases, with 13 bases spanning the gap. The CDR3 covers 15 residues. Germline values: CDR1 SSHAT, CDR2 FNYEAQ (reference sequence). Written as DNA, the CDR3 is TGTGCCAGCAGCCTGAGGGCGGGACCTGGAAACACCATATATTTT. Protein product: CASSLRAGPGNTIYF.

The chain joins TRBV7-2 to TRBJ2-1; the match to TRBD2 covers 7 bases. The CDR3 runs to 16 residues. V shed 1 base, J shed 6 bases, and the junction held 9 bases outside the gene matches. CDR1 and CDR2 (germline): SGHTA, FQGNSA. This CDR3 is CASSLEALAATNEQFF. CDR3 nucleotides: TGTGCCAGCAGCTTAGAGGCCCTAGCGGCCACCAATGAGCAGTTCTTC.

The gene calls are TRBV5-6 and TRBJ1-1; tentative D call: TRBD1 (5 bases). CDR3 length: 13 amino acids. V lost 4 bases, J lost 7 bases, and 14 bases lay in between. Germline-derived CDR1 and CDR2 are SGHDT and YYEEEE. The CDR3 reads CASSPQGGNEAFF. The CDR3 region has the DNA TGTGCCAGCAGCCCCCAGGGAGGGAATGAAGCTTTCTTT.

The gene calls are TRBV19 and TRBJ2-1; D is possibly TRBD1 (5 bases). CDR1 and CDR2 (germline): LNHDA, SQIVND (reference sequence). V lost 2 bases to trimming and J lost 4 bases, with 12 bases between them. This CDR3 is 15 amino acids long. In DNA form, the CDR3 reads TGTGCCAGTAGTATATCCGGAACAGGTTACAATGAGCAGTTCTTC. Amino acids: CASSISGTGYNEQFF.

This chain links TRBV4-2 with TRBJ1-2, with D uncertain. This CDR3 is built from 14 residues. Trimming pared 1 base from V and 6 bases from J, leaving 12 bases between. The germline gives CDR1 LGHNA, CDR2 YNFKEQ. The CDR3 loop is CASSQGTGPDGYTF. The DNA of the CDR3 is TGTGCCAGCAGCCAAGGAACGGGTCCGGATGGCTACACCTTC.

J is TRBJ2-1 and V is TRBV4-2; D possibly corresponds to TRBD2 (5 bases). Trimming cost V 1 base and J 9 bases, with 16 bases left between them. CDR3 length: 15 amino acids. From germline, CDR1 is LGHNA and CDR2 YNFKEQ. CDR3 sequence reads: CASSQVAEGRAEQFF. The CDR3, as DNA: TGTGCCAGCAGCCAAGTCGCAGAGGGTCGGGCTGAGCAGTTCTTC.

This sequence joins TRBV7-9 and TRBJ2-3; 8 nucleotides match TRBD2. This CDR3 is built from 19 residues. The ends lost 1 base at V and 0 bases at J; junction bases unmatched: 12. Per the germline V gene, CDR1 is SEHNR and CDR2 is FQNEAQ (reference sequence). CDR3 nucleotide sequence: TGTGCCAGCAGCTTAGATGCTCCGGACGCGGGGGGAAGCACAGATACGCAGTATTTT. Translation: CASSLDAPDAGGSTDTQYF.

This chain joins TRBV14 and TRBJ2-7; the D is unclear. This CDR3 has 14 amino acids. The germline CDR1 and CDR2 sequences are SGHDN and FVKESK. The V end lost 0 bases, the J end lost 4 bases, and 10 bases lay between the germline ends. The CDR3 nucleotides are TGTGCCAGCAGCCAAGAAAACAGAGTATACGAGCAGTACTTC. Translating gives CASSQENRVYEQYF.

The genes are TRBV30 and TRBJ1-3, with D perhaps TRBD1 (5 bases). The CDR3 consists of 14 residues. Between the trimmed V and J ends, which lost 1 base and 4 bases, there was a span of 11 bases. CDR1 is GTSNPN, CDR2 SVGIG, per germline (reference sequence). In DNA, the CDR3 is TGTGCCTGGAGTGAAGGGGCAGGGGGAAACACCATATATTTT. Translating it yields CAWSEGAGGNTIYF.

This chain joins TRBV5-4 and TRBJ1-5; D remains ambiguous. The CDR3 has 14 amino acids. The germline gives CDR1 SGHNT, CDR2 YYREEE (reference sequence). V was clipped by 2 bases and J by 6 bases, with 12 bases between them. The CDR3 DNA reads TGTGCCAGCAGCTTATGGGGAGTGAGTCAGCCCCAGCATTTT. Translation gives CASSLWGVSQPQHF.

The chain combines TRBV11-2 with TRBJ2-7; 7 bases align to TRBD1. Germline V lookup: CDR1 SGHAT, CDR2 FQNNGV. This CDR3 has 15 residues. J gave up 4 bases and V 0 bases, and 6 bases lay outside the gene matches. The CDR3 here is CASSLDIVTGYEQYF. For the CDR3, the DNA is TGTGCCAGCAGCTTAGATATAGTGACAGGGTACGAGCAGTACTTC.

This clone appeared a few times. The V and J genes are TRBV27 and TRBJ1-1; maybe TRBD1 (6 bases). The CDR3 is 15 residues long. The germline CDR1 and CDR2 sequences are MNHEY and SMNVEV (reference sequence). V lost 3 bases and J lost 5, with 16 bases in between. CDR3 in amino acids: CASSFGGGPKTEAFF. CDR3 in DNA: TGTGCCAGCAGTTTTGGGGGGGGCCCCAAAACTGAAGCTTTCTTT.